The table lists the clone carrying this T cell receptor beta chain with a few counts. Its antigen is as yet unknown. Each patient went into thyroid surgery without having received any treatment. The CDR3 extends over 15 amino acids. Trimming pared 2 bases from V and 6 bases from J, leaving 15 bases between. From germline, CDR1 is MGHRA and CDR2 YSYEKL. The data were obtained in a study of metastatic and nonmetastatic thyroid tumors. About the research overall: Repertoire comparisons spanned blood and tumor or nodule tissue from malignant and benign thyroid patients. Study-level points and caveats: Compared with benign nodules, malignant thyroid tumors were reported to have significantly higher TCR beta diversity in both blood and tumor.

How the authors handled the data: A classifier of distant metastasis in papillary thyroid cancer was built from CDR3 differences (across clinicopathological groups). TCRdb re-called the PCR reads through MiXCR. TCRdb's processing, not the authors', yielded these V and J calls. The sample shows 35,000 to 40,000 clones, less than 25% of them seen only once. The source is a female donor with papillary thyroid cancer or a benign thyroid nodule (not recorded which). Some clones in this sample may be carry-over from other donors' samples. The chain couples TRBV4-1 to TRBJ2-3; a weak D match, TRBD1 (6 bases). Sequenced sample: blood. CDR3: CASSQRQATGDTQYF. DNA for the CDR3: TGCGCCAGCAGCCAAAGACAGGCGACGGGGGATACGCAGTATTTT.